This entry lists 20 T cell receptor beta chains sequenced from one sample in a study of shared clonotypes between healthy human individuals. The assay was immunoSEQ multiplex PCR, and TCRdb's table has in-frame clones only and misses some. The repertoire has around 2.5 million clones, roughly 93% of them found once; the top ten carry 0.36%. Sequencing used naive CD4+ T cells from PBMCs. Stated subset: CD45RA+ positively selected. The source is a man aged 18 to 30 in good health. Some clones in this sample may be carry-over from other donors' samples.

V usage is TRBV6-1 and J usage is TRBJ1-5, with D possibly being TRBD1 (5 bases). The CDR3 contains 14 residues. CDR1 is MNHNS and CDR2 is SASEGT in the germline V gene. The germline V and J ends were trimmed by 8 bases and 6 bases, with 17 bases remaining between them. The CDR3 coding sequence is TGTGCCAGCCTAGGTCGAGGTCAGGGTCAGCCCCAGCATTTT. This encodes CASLGRGQGQPQHF.

The chain employs TRBV11-2 and TRBJ2-2, with D perhaps being TRBD1 or TRBD2 (5 bases each). The germline V gene has CDR1 SGHAT and CDR2 FQNNGV. The CDR3 has 15 residues. Trimming shortened V by 4 bases and J by 6 bases, and 15 bases separated the two germline ends. The DNA of the CDR3 is TGTGCCAGCAGCTGGGGACGTAGGTCCGCCGGGGAGCTGTTTTTT. It encodes CASSWGRRSAGELFF.

This clone has just a few counts. The CDR3 is CASSQEGAGGAEAFF. The CDR3 DNA reads as TGCGCCAGCAGCCAAGAAGGCGCAGGGGGGGCTGAAGCTTTCTTT. The chain is built from TRBV4-1 and TRBJ1-1; 7 positions match TRBD1. J gave up 6 bases and V 0 bases, and 7 bases lay outside the gene matches. Germline CDR1 reads MGHRA; CDR2 reads YSYEKL. The CDR3 consists of 15 residues.

The V gene is TRBV28, the J gene TRBJ1-4; D is perhaps TRBD1 (6 bases). Germline CDR1 MDHEN, CDR2 SYDVKM. The CDR3 is 15 amino acids. Trimming stripped 3 bases from V and 10 bases from J, with 18 bases between. CDR3 amino acids: CASSFPIQGSGKLFF. CDR3 DNA: TGTGCCAGCAGTTTCCCCATACAGGGATCGGGAAAACTGTTTTTT.

Only one count was recorded for this clone. This chain joins TRBV7-9 and TRBJ2-1; tentative D call: TRBD2 (6 bases). The CDR3 has 12 residues. Germline V gene lookup returns CDR1 SEHNR and CDR2 FQNEAQ (reference sequence). CDR3 amino acids: CAGTFSYNEQFF. CDR3 DNA: TGTGCTGGGACTTTCTCCTACAATGAGCAGTTCTTC.

The genes are TRBV4-2 and TRBJ2-7; 12 nucleotides agree with TRBD2. The CDR3 runs to 18 residues. With 0 bases clipped from V and 3 bases from J, the junction kept 9 bases outside the gene matches. Germline V lookup: CDR1 LGHNA, CDR2 YNFKEQ. In DNA form, the CDR3 reads TGTGCCAGCAGCCAAGATCTTCTAGCGGGAGGGAGGGTCTACGAGCAGTACTTC. This sequence encodes CASSQDLLAGGRVYEQYF.

This sequence joins TRBV5-1 and TRBJ2-1; the D gene is possibly TRBD2 (8 bases). CDR1 is SGHRS and CDR2 is YFSETQ in the germline V gene. CDR3 length: 20 residues. Trimming pared 4 bases from V and 0 bases from J, leaving 26 bases between. CDR3 in DNA: TGCGCCAGCAGCCACCCAGGGGGGCGGGAGGCCACGAGCTCCTACAATGAGCAGTTCTTC. Translating gives CASSHPGGREATSSYNEQFF.

The chain recombines TRBV14 with TRBJ2-1, with TRBD1 identical over 7 bases. V lost 1 base to trimming and J lost 3 bases; unmatched junction nucleotides: 9. Germline-derived CDR1 and CDR2 are SGHDN and FVKESK. The CDR3 length is 17 residues. CDR3 residues: CASSQGIGAGGYNEQFF. CDR3 DNA: TGTGCCAGCAGCCAAGGAATAGGGGCAGGGGGCTACAATGAGCAGTTCTTC.

The gene calls are TRBV18 and TRBJ1-2; tentatively, D is TRBD1 (5 bases). CDR1 and CDR2 from the germline V gene are KGHSH and LQKENI. The CDR3 sequence is 15 residues long. V shed 3 bases and J shed 1 base, with 12 bases lying between them. CDR3 sequence reads: CASSPQTANNYGYTF. The CDR3 nucleotides read TGTGCCAGCTCACCTCAGACAGCAAATAACTATGGCTACACCTTC.

CDR3 DNA: TGTGCCAGCAGCCAGACTTCCCGGGGGGAGGGTGGCTACACCTTC. Residues: CASSQTSRGEGGYTF. The chain carries TRBV9 and TRBJ1-2, with D perhaps matching TRBD1 (5 bases). There are 15 residues in the CDR3. The germline CDR1 and CDR2 sequences are SGDLS and YYNGEE. Between the trimmed V and J ends, which lost 4 bases and 7 bases, there was a span of 20 bases.

The chain carries TRBV6-1 and TRBJ1-5; 9 bases agree with TRBD1. Looked up from germline, CDR1 is MNHNS and CDR2 is SASEGT. V was clipped by 4 bases and J by 1 base; unmatched bases: 8. The CDR3 contains 17 residues. CDR3 nucleotide sequence: TGTGCCAGCAGTGTCCCTACAGGGGGCAAAAGCAATCAGCCCCAGCATTTT. Translation: CASSVPTGGKSNQPQHF.

The J gene is TRBJ2-2, the V gene TRBV7-3; D is ambiguous. The germline V gene encodes CDR1 SGHTA and CDR2 FQGTGA. This CDR3 is built from 12 residues. Deletions cut 5 bases from V and 5 bases from J, with 6 bases between. The CDR3 nucleotides are TGTGCCAGCAGCCGTACAACCGGGGAGCTGTTTTTT. Its translation: CASSRTTGELFF. The entire variable domain, with the rest obtained from reference TRBV7-3 and TRBJ2-2, is as follows: GAGVSQTPSNKVTEKGKYVELRCDPISGHTALYWYRQSLGQGPEFLIYFQGTGAADDSGLPNDRFFAVRPEGSVSTLKIQRTERGDSAVYLCASSRTTGELFFGEGSRLTVL.

This clone came up a few times. This sequence joins TRBV9 and TRBJ1-1, with TRBD1 identical over 7 bases. There are 16 residues in the CDR3. Germline lookup yields CDR1 SGDLS and CDR2 YYNGEE. The ends lost 3 bases at V and 4 bases at J; junction bases unmatched: 12. The CDR3, as DNA: TGTGCCAGCAGCGCACACAGGGGCGGAAGTGGCACTGAAGCTTTCTTT. It yields the protein CASSAHRGGSGTEAFF.

V usage is TRBV14 and J usage is TRBJ1-4; a weak D match, TRBD1 (5 bases). The length of the CDR3 is 17 residues. Germline V CDR1 and CDR2: SGHDN, FVKESK. V dropped 0 bases and J dropped 6 bases, with 17 bases sitting between them. DNA of the CDR3: TGTGCCAGCAGCCAAGAAGAGGGGTCGGGATCGGATGAAAAACTGTTTTTT. Translating it yields CASSQEEGSGSDEKLFF.

The genes are TRBV14 and TRBJ1-2; 9 bases match TRBD1. Germline V gene sequence: CDR1 SGHDN, CDR2 FVKESK. V was pared by 6 bases and J by 4 bases, with 9 bases of the junction left unmatched. The CDR3 is made up of 15 amino acids. CDR3 sequence: CASSLATGGIYGYTF. The CDR3, as DNA: TGTGCCAGCAGTCTCGCGACAGGGGGAATCTATGGCTACACCTTC.

The V gene is TRBV25-1, the J gene TRBJ1-2, with 9 bases matching TRBD1. V lost 4 bases, J lost 0 bases, and 12 bases stayed unmatched. The CDR3 length is 18 residues. Germline V gene data show CDR1 as MGHDK and CDR2 as SYGVNS. CDR3 region: CASSGLRTGAGANYGYTF. CDR3 DNA: TGTGCCAGCAGTGGCTTACGGACAGGGGCGGGGGCTAACTATGGCTACACCTTC.

The V call is TRBV2, the J call TRBJ2-2; 9 nucleotides line up with TRBD2. Losses at the gene ends were 4 bases for V and 6 bases for J; bases not matched to a gene: 3. The CDR3 runs to 14 residues. CDR1 is SNHLY, CDR2 FYNNEI, per germline. The CDR3 nucleotides are TGTGCCAGCAGTGTAGCGGGAGCCGCCGGGGAGCTGTTTTTT. This codes for CASSVAGAAGELFF.

This chain uses TRBV19 with TRBJ1-5; TRBD1 matches 8 bases. CDR3 length: 14 amino acids. Germline trimming cut 5 bases from V and 7 bases from J; bases unmatched to any gene: 7. Germline assignment: CDR1 LNHDA and CDR2 SQIVND (reference sequence). This CDR3 reads CASSRGQDKQPQHF. In nucleotides, the CDR3 is TGTGCCAGTAGTCGGGGACAGGATAAGCAGCCCCAGCATTTT.

The chain joins TRBV2 to TRBJ2-1; 9 bases line up with TRBD2. V was clipped by 6 bases and J by 2 bases; unmatched bases: 2. The CDR3 loop spans 14 amino acids. Germline lookup yields CDR1 SNHLY and CDR2 FYNNEI. CDR3 residues: CASRRTSAYNEQFF. The CDR3 DNA reads TGTGCCAGCAGACGGACTAGCGCCTACAATGAGCAGTTCTTC.

This clone was seen just once. The chain links TRBV7-2 to TRBJ1-1; 9 bases are shared with TRBD1. CDR1 and CDR2 from the germline V gene are SGHTA and FQGNSA. The junction had 6 bases not matched to a gene; V was cut back by 1 base and J by 0 bases. CDR3 size: 17 residues. The CDR3 DNA reads as TGTGCCAGCAGCTTAGTTGGTGGACAGGGGATGAACACTGAAGCTTTCTTT. It yields the protein CASSLVGGQGMNTEAFF.